Here is one TCR beta chain with its context. The donors were members of the approximately 110-subject validation cohort (separate from the approximately 670-subject first cohort). The CDR3 totals 13 residues. Germline lookup yields CDR1 SNHLY and CDR2 FYNNEI. Trimming removed 5 bases from V and 1 base from J, with 8 bases in between. This specimen comes from a study of cytomegalovirus exposure and HLA in healthy donors. Using immunoSEQ multiplex PCR, the repertoire was profiled, and TCRdb retains in-frame clones only, with some absent. The data contain 97,000 or so clones, more than 85% of them singletons.

The source material was PBMCs. The clonotype comes from a man aged 18 to 30 in good health and CMV-seropositive. This rearrangement joins TRBV2 to TRBJ1-1; D possibly corresponds to TRBD1 (6 bases). This CDR3 reads CASSPQGNTEAFF. CDR3 nucleotides: TGTGCCAGCAGTCCACAGGGGAACACTGAAGCTTTCTTT.